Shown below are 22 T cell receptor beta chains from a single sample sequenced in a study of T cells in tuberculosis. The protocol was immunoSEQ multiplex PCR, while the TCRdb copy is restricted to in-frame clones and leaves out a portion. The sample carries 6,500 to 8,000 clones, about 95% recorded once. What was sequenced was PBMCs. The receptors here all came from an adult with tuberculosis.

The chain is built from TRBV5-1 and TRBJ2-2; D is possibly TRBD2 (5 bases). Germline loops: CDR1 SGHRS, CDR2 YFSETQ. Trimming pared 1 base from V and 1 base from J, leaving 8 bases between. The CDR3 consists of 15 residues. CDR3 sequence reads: CASSLNGMNTGELFF. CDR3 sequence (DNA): TGCGCCAGCAGCTTGAACGGGATGAACACCGGGGAGCTGTTTTTT.

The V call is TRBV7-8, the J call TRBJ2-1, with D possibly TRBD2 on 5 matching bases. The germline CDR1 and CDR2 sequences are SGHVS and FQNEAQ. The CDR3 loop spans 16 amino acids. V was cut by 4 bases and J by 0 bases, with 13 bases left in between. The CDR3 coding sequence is TGTGCCAGCAGCTCCCCGGACTCTATCTCCTACAATGAGCAGTTCTTC. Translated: CASSSPDSISYNEQFF.

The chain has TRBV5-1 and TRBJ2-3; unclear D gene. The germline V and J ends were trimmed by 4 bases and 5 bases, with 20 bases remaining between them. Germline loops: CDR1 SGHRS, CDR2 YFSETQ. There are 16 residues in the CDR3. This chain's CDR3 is CASSPPHHEVVDTQYF. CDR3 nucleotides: TGCGCCAGCAGCCCCCCTCATCATGAGGTGGTAGATACGCAGTATTTT.

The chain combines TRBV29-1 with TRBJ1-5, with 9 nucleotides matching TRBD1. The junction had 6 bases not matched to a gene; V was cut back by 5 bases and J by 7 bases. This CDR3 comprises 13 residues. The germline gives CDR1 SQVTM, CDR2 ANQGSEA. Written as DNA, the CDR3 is TGCAGCGTTAAGGACAGGGGTGGGCAGCCCCAGCATTTT. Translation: CSVKDRGGQPQHF.

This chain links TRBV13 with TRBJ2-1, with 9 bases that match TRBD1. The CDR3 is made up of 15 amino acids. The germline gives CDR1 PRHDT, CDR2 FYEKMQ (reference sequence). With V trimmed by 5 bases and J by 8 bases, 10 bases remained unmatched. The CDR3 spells CASSPRDRVIDEQFF. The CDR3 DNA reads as TGTGCCAGCAGCCCCCGGGACAGGGTAATCGATGAGCAGTTCTTC.

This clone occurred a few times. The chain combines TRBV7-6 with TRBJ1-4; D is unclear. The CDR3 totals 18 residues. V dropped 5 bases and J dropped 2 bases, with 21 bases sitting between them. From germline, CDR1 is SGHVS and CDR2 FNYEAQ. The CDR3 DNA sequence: TGTGCCAGCAGCCCGGAATCAGGAGGAGGGATGACTAATGAAAAACTGTTTTTT. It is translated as CASSPESGGGMTNEKLFF.

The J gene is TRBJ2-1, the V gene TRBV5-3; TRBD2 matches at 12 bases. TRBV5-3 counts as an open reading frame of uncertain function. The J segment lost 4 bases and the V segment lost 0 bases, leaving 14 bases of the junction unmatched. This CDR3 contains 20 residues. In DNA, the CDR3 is TGTGCCAGAAGCTTGGCCGAGGGACTAGCGGGTAGAGCTATTTACAATGAGCAGTTCTTC. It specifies CARSLAEGLAGRAIYNEQFF.

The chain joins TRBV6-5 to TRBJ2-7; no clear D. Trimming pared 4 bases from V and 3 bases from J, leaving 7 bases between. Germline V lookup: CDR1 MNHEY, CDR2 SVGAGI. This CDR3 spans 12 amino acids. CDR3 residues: CASSSPDYEQYF. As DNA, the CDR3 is TGTGCCAGCAGTTCCCCAGACTACGAGCAGTACTTC.

The DNA of the CDR3 is TGCAGCGTTGAAGAATTAAGGCGGATTAACACTGAAGCTTTCTTT. Its protein is CSVEELRRINTEAFF. The rearrangement uses TRBV29-1 and TRBJ1-1; D is undetermined. The germline V gene encodes CDR1 SQVTM and CDR2 ANQGSEA. Trimming removed 0 bases from V and 2 bases from J, with 13 bases in between. This CDR3 has 15 amino acids.

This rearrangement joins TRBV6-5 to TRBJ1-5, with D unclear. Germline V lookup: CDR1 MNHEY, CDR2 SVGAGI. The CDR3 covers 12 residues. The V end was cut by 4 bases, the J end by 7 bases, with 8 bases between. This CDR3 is CASSSAGQPQHF. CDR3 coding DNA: TGTGCCAGCAGTTCGGCGGGCCAGCCCCAGCATTTT.

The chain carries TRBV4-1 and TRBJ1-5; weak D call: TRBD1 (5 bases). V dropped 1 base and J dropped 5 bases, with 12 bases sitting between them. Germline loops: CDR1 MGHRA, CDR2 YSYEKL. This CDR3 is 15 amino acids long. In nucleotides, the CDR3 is TGCGCCAGCAGCCAAGTTCCAGGGTCGGATCAGCCCCAGCATTTT. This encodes CASSQVPGSDQPQHF.

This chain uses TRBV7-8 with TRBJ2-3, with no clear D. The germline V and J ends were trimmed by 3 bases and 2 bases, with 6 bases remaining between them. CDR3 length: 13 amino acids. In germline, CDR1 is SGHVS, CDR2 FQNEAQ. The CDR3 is CASSLGDTDTQYF. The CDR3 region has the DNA TGTGCCAGCAGCTTGGGCGACACAGATACGCAGTATTTT. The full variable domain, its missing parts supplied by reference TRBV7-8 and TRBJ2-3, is GAGVSQSPRYKVAKRGQDVALRCDPISGHVSLFWYQQALGQGPEFLTYFQNEAQLDKSGLPSDRFFAERPEGSVSTLKIQRTQQEDSAVYLCASSLGDTDTQYFGPGTRLTVL.

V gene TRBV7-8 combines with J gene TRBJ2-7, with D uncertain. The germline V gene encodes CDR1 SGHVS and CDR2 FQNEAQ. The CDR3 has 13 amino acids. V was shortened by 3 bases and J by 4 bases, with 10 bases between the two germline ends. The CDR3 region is CASSFNVEYEQYF. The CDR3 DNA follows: TGTGCCAGCAGCTTCAACGTGGAGTACGAGCAGTACTTC.

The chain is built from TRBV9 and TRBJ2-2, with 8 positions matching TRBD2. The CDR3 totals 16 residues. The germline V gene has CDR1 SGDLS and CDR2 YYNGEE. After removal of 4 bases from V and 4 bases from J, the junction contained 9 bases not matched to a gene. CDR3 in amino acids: CASSPPGLGGTGELFF. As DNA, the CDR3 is TGTGCCAGCAGCCCCCCGGGACTAGGAGGCACCGGGGAGCTGTTTTTT.

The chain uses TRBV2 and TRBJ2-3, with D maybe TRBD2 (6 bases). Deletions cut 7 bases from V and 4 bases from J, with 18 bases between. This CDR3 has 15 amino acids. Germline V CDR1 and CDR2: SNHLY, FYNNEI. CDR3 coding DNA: TGTGCCAGCAAGGTGACTAGGGAGCGTCCAGATACGCAGTATTTT. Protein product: CASKVTRERPDTQYF.

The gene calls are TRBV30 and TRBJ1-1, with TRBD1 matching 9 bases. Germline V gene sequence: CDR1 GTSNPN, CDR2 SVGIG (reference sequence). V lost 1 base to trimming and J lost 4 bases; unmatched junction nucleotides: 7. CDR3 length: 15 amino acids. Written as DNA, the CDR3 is TGTGCCTGGAGTGACAGGGGGCTAGGGATCACTGAAGCTTTCTTT. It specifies CAWSDRGLGITEAFF.

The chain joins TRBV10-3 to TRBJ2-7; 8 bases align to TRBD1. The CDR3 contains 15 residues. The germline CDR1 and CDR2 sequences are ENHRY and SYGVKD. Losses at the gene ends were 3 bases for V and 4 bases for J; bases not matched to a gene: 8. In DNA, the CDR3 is TGTGCCATCAGTGACCAGGGGGCTAATGGGTACGAGCAGTACTTC. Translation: CAISDQGANGYEQYF.

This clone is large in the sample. The CDR3 spells CASSLGLSIAKNIQYF. CDR3 sequence (DNA): TGTGCCAGCAGCTTGGGACTATCGATAGCCAAAAACATTCAGTACTTC. J is TRBJ2-4 and V is TRBV5-8, with D perhaps matching TRBD2 (5 bases). The CDR3 length is 16 residues. Trimming shortened V by 0 bases and J by 0 bases, and 10 bases separated the two germline ends. Germline assignment: CDR1 SGHTS and CDR2 YDEGEE.

CDR3 sequence (DNA): TGCGCCAGCAGGACAGGGGGCACCGGGGAGCTGTTTTTT. Translation: CASRTGGTGELFF. The gene calls are TRBV4-1 and TRBJ2-2; 9 positions agree with TRBD1. The CDR3 has 13 residues. With V trimmed by 6 bases and J by 4 bases, 0 bases remained unmatched. Germline V gene sequence: CDR1 MGHRA, CDR2 YSYEKL.

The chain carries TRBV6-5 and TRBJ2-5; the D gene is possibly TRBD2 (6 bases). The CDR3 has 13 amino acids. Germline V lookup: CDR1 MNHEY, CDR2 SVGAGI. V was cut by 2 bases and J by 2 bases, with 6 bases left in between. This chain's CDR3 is CASSYGGQETQYF. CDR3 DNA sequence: TGTGCCAGCAGTTACGGGGGGCAAGAGACCCAGTACTTC.

The CDR3 nucleotides are TGCGCCAGCAGCTGGCAGGGAGGGGACTATGGCTACACCTTC. Its translation: CASSWQGGDYGYTF. The chain combines TRBV5-1 with TRBJ1-2, with D possibly matching TRBD1 (5 bases). Trimming took off 3 bases at V and 3 bases at J, with 12 bases between the two ends. This CDR3 has 14 residues. Germline V gene sequence: CDR1 SGHRS, CDR2 YFSETQ.

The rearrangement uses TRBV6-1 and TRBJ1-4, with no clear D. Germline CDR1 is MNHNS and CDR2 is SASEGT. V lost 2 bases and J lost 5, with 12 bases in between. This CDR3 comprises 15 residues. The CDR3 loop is CASSENAGTNEKLFF. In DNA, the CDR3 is TGTGCCAGCAGTGAAAATGCGGGCACAAATGAAAAACTGTTTTTT.